Each of the 20 T cell receptor beta chains below was sequenced from the same sample in a study of shared clonotypes between healthy human individuals. Profiled with immunoSEQ multiplex PCR; TCRdb holds only in-frame clones, not every one. The sample has roughly 2.4 million clones, 90% to 96% seen once. Sequencing was performed on naive CD4+ T cells sorted from blood. Specified subset: CD45RA+ positively selected. All receptors derive from a man younger than 30 in good health.

This chain joins TRBV10-3 and TRBJ2-3; possible D gene TRBD2, 6 bases. This CDR3 region has 14 residues. V was cut by 11 bases and J by 1 base, with 16 bases left in between. CDR1 and CDR2 from the germline V gene are ENHRY and SYGVKD. The DNA of the CDR3 is TGTGCCGCCAAGAGGGACTCCGGCACAGATACGCAGTATTTT. Translation gives CAAKRDSGTDTQYF.

This chain uses TRBV6-6 with TRBJ1-6, with TRBD1 matching 7 bases. There are 15 residues in the CDR3. Germline CDR1 MNHNY, CDR2 SVGAGI (reference sequence). J was trimmed by 10 bases and V by 0 bases; bases with no gene match: 6. CDR3 region: CASSYSQGGESPLHF. The CDR3 nucleotides read TGTGCCAGCAGTTACTCCCAGGGGGGAGAATCACCCCTCCACTTT.

The chain joins TRBV6-4 to TRBJ1-4, with D possibly being TRBD1 (5 bases). This CDR3 contains 14 residues. V lost 6 bases and J 4 bases, leaving 12 bases between the germline ends. Germline CDR1 is MRHNA and CDR2 is SNTAGT. This CDR3 reads CASRGRDGNEKLFF. The CDR3 DNA reads TGTGCCAGCAGAGGGCGGGACGGTAATGAAAAACTGTTTTTT.

The CDR3, as DNA: TGTGCCAGCAGCTTGAGCCTAGCGGGACGAGCTAGCACAGATACGCAGTATTTT. Its translation is CASSLSLAGRASTDTQYF. J is TRBJ2-3 and V is TRBV7-6, with TRBD2 matching over 9 bases. With 3 bases clipped from V and 0 bases from J, the junction kept 10 bases outside the gene matches. The CDR3 has 18 amino acids. The germline V gene encodes CDR1 SGHVS and CDR2 FNYEAQ.

V usage is TRBV9 and J usage is TRBJ1-6, with 9 bases matching TRBD1. Germline V lookup: CDR1 SGDLS, CDR2 YYNGEE. V lost 4 bases to trimming and J lost 9 bases; unmatched junction nucleotides: 5. This CDR3 comprises 14 residues. The CDR3 sequence is CASSLDRGPSPLHF. The CDR3 nucleotides read TGTGCCAGCAGCTTGGACAGGGGACCTTCACCCCTCCACTTT.

The CDR3: CASSLSWSGRDETQYF. The CDR3, as DNA: TGTGCCAGCAGCCTCAGTTGGAGCGGGAGGGACGAGACCCAGTACTTC. The chain has TRBV7-2 and TRBJ2-5, with 10 bases aligning to TRBD2. The CDR3 is made up of 16 amino acids. V gave up 5 bases and J gave up 5 bases; unmatched junction bases: 11. Germline V gene sequence: CDR1 SGHTA, CDR2 FQGNSA.

The chain combines TRBV28 with TRBJ2-3; 8 nucleotides line up with TRBD1. The CDR3 loop spans 15 amino acids. V was clipped by 1 base and J by 2 bases; unmatched bases: 2. CDR1 is MDHEN and CDR2 is SYDVKM in the germline V gene. As DNA, the CDR3 is TGTGCCAGCAGTTTATCGGACAGGGTCACAGATACGCAGTATTTT. It specifies CASSLSDRVTDTQYF.

A remark on this clone: This sample includes further DNA sequences coding for the same CDR3. The chain recombines TRBV2 with TRBJ2-4; TRBD2 might be the D (6 bases). CDR1 and CDR2 (germline): SNHLY, FYNNEI. CDR3 size: 13 residues. Between the trimmed V and J ends, which lost 4 bases and 4 bases, there was a span of 8 bases. The CDR3 coding sequence is TGTGCCAGCAGTGTGGAGGGGAAAAACATTCAGTACTTC. This translates into CASSVEGKNIQYF.

This clone was counted once. This rearrangement joins TRBV7-2 to TRBJ1-1; no definite D call. The germline gives CDR1 SGHTA, CDR2 FQGNSA. V shed 10 bases and J shed 5 bases, with 17 bases lying between them. The CDR3 sequence is 13 residues long. CDR3 sequence reads: CATNRWAGTEAFF. DNA for the CDR3: TGTGCCACCAACCGGTGGGCGGGGACTGAAGCTTTCTTT.

The V and J genes are TRBV15 and TRBJ2-1; 10 bases are shared with TRBD2. Germline CDR1 and CDR2: LNHNV and YYDKDF (reference sequence). V trimming: 3 bases; J trimming: 2 bases; junction bases outside the gene matches: 4. CDR3 size: 16 residues. CDR3 amino acids: CATSRFSGRTYNEQFF. CDR3 DNA sequence: TGTGCCACCAGCAGGTTTAGCGGGAGGACCTACAATGAGCAGTTCTTC.

Comment on this clone: Sequence at one end of the junction differs from germline and may be a read error. V gene TRBV7-7 combines with J gene TRBJ2-1; 11 bases map to TRBD2. The germline V gene encodes CDR1 SSHAT and CDR2 FNYEAQ (reference sequence). This CDR3 is built from 15 residues. CDR3 in DNA: TGTGCTAGCAGCTTAGTAGCGGGAGGGCACGGTGAGCAGTTCTTC. It translates to CASSLVAGGHGEQFF.

This clone was observed once. The rearrangement links TRBV6-6 to TRBJ2-7, with 9 positions matching TRBD1. The CDR3 consists of 16 residues. The germline V gene has CDR1 MNHNY and CDR2 SVGAGI (reference sequence). Germline trimming cut 6 bases from V and 5 bases from J; bases unmatched to any gene: 14. The CDR3 spells CASSFNPGTGTHEQYF. The CDR3 DNA reads TGTGCCAGCAGCTTCAACCCCGGGACAGGGACCCACGAGCAGTACTTC.

The CDR3 DNA reads TGTGCCTGGAGTAGAGGACCTGGGAGCACTGAAGCTTTCTTT. Amino acids: CAWSRGPGSTEAFF. The chain links TRBV30 to TRBJ1-1; D unresolved. In germline, CDR1 is GTSNPN, CDR2 SVGIG (reference sequence). V lost 2 bases, J lost 4 bases, and 14 bases lay in between. The CDR3 consists of 14 residues.

The V gene is TRBV25-1, the J gene TRBJ1-5; no reliable D call. This CDR3 is 15 amino acids long. Germline values: CDR1 MGHDK, CDR2 SYGVNS. Trimming pared 0 bases from V and 7 bases from J, leaving 13 bases between. The CDR3 nucleotides read TGTGCCAGCAGTGAATACAACAACCCCGGACAGCCCCAGCATTTT. Residues: CASSEYNNPGQPQHF.

Details on this clone: The same CDR3 also results from other DNA sequences found in this sample. This chain links TRBV5-1 with TRBJ2-5; 8 bases fit TRBD2. The CDR3 covers 15 residues. V shed 2 bases, J shed 1 base, and the junction held 4 bases outside the gene matches. Germline CDR1 SGHRS, CDR2 YFSETQ. Here the CDR3 reads CASSFTGGPQETQYF. Written as DNA, the CDR3 is TGCGCCAGCAGCTTCACGGGAGGGCCCCAAGAGACCCAGTACTTC. The full variable domain, in which reference TRBV5-1 and TRBJ2-5 provide the parts outside the CDR3, is KAGVTQTPRYLIKTRGQQVTLSCSPISGHRSVSWYQQTPGQGLQFLFEYFSETQRNKGNFPGRFSGRQFSNSRSEMNVSTLELGDSALYLCASSFTGGPQETQYFGPGTRLLVL.

The CDR3 DNA follows: TGCAGCGTAGATGTAGTCTCGGTCTACAATGAGCAGTTCTTC. This codes for CSVDVVSVYNEQFF. The chain recombines TRBV29-1 with TRBJ2-1; D not resolved. Germline-derived CDR1 and CDR2 are SQVTM and ANQGSEA. V was cut by 6 bases and J by 3 bases, with 15 bases left in between. The CDR3 loop spans 14 amino acids.

The V call is TRBV6-6, the J call TRBJ1-1, with D possibly being TRBD1 (6 bases). V shed 0 bases and J shed 6 bases, with 8 bases lying between them. This CDR3 comprises 13 residues. Germline assignment: CDR1 MNHNY and CDR2 SVGAGI (reference sequence). This CDR3 is CASSYSRGSEAFF. In nucleotides, the CDR3 is TGTGCCAGCAGTTACTCGAGGGGGTCTGAAGCTTTCTTT.

This chain connects TRBV6-1 to TRBJ1-2; D is unresolved. The ends were cut back, 1 base at V and 4 bases at J, with 13 bases in the middle. CDR3 length equals 15 residues. CDR1 is MNHNS and CDR2 is SASEGT in the germline V gene. This chain's CDR3 is CASSEEGTLGYGYTF. The CDR3 nucleotides are TGTGCCAGCAGTGAAGAGGGCACTCTGGGCTATGGCTACACCTTC.

The chain combines TRBV9 with TRBJ1-5, with D hard to call. The CDR3 spans 13 residues. The V end lost 4 bases, the J end lost 7 bases, and 12 bases lay between the germline ends. The germline gives CDR1 SGDLS, CDR2 YYNGEE. The CDR3 nucleotides are TGTGCCAGCAGCCCGAGGGAGGAGCAGCCCCAGCATTTT. Translating it yields CASSPREEQPQHF. Combining the CDR3 with reference TRBV9 and TRBJ1-5 gives the whole variable domain DSGVTQTPKHLITATGQRVTLRCSPRSGDLSVYWYQQSLDQGLQFLIQYYNGEERAKGNILERFSAQQFPDLHSELNLSSLELGDSALYFCASSPREEQPQHFGDGTRLSIL.

The rearrangement links TRBV7-8 to TRBJ1-2; the D is unclear. CDR3 length: 18 residues. Trimming shortened V by 1 base and J by 0 bases, and 18 bases separated the two germline ends. Germline V gene lookup returns CDR1 SGHVS and CDR2 FQNEAQ. The CDR3 DNA reads as TGTGCCAGCAGCTTAGTCGCTATGGGTTTAGGAGCTAACTATGGCTACACCTTC. This sequence encodes CASSLVAMGLGANYGYTF.